These 21 T cell receptor beta chains share one sample of origin, sequenced in a study of OX40 agonist ivuxolimab in advanced cancers. Only in-frame clones appear in the TCRdb table, and some are missing; sequencing was by immunoSEQ multiplex PCR. Counted here are under 85,000 clones, 80% to 90% occurring once; the ten biggest clones make up 1.5% to 2%. Sequencing used CD4+ or CD8+ T cells sorted from blood, obtained in a trial of the OX40 agonist ivuxolimab. Every receptor here comes from an adult with an advanced solid tumor such as melanoma, head and neck, liver or kidney cancer.

This chain connects TRBV6-1 to TRBJ2-2; D is unresolved. V gave up 2 bases and J gave up 6 bases, with 10 bases separating them. This CDR3 has 14 amino acids. Looked up from germline, CDR1 is MNHNS and CDR2 is SASEGT. The CDR3 nucleotides are TGTGCCAGCAGTGAACAGGTTAAGGCCGGGGAGCTGTTTTTT. Its protein is CASSEQVKAGELFF.

The V gene is TRBV6-1, the J gene TRBJ2-1; TRBD2 is a possible D gene (6 bases). Trimming cost V 6 bases and J 6 bases, with 12 bases left between them. The CDR3 covers 13 residues. Germline assignment: CDR1 MNHNS and CDR2 SASEGT. CDR3 loop: CASRRGSGNEQFF. The CDR3 nucleotides read TGTGCCAGCAGGCGGGGTAGCGGCAATGAGCAGTTCTTC.

This chain connects TRBV5-8 to TRBJ2-5; D remains ambiguous. Deletions cut 2 bases from V and 5 bases from J, with 4 bases between. The CDR3 extends over 11 amino acids. The germline V gene encodes CDR1 SGHTS and CDR2 YDEGEE. This chain's CDR3 is CASSLTETQYF. In nucleotides, the CDR3 is TGTGCCAGCAGCTTAACGGAGACCCAGTACTTC. The whole variable domain, filled in from reference TRBV5-8 and TRBJ2-5, reads EAGVTQSPTHLIKTRGQQATLRCSPISGHTSVYWYQQALGLGLQFLLWYDEGEERNRGNFPPRFSGRQFPNYSSELNVNALELEDSALYLCASSLTETQYFGPGTRLLVL.

The V call is TRBV27, the J call TRBJ1-2; 7 bases align to TRBD1. There are 16 residues in the CDR3. From germline, CDR1 is MNHEY and CDR2 SMNVEV (reference sequence). V lost 3 bases to trimming and J lost 4 bases; unmatched junction nucleotides: 11. CDR3 protein: CASSFLPHGTAYGYTF. In DNA, the CDR3 is TGTGCCAGCAGTTTTCTCCCCCATGGGACAGCCTATGGCTACACCTTC.

This clone was seen a few times. The gene calls are TRBV5-4 and TRBJ1-4; 8 bases are shared with TRBD1. The ends lost 5 bases at V and 8 bases at J; junction bases unmatched: 11. The CDR3 covers 15 residues. The germline gives CDR1 SGHNT, CDR2 YYREEE (reference sequence). The CDR3 sequence is CASSRRQGFGEKLFF. DNA for the CDR3: TGTGCCAGCAGTCGTCGACAGGGGTTCGGGGAAAAACTGTTTTTT.

This chain uses TRBV18 with TRBJ2-5; D is perhaps TRBD1 (6 bases). Trimming cost V 8 bases and J 2 bases, with 12 bases left between them. The CDR3 loop spans 13 amino acids. CDR1 KGHSH and CDR2 LQKENI come from the germline V gene. The CDR3 reads CASQDSLQETQYF. The CDR3 DNA sequence: TGTGCCAGCCAGGACAGCCTACAAGAGACCCAGTACTTC.

The chain couples TRBV25-1 to TRBJ2-1; D remains unclear. This CDR3 spans 14 amino acids. Germline V gene sequence: CDR1 MGHDK, CDR2 SYGVNS. The germline V and J ends were trimmed by 1 base and 5 bases, with 9 bases remaining between them. The CDR3 loop reads CASSESRLNNEQFF. In DNA, the CDR3 is TGTGCCAGCAGTGAATCACGACTTAACAATGAGCAGTTCTTC.

This clone has a single count. The rearrangement joins TRBV28 to TRBJ2-5, with 8 bases that match TRBD2. Germline CDR1 and CDR2: MDHEN and SYDVKM. Trimming at V came to 7 bases and at J to 5 bases, leaving 9 bases not matched to a gene. CDR3 length: 14 amino acids. This chain's CDR3 is CASTTGGGRETQYF. In DNA form, the CDR3 reads TGTGCCAGCACCACCGGGGGGGGCAGGGAGACCCAGTACTTC.

This clone was seen a few times. The chain links TRBV14 to TRBJ2-4; no definite D call. Germline loops: CDR1 SGHDN, CDR2 FVKESK. This CDR3 comprises 16 residues. V was clipped by 0 bases and J by 0 bases, with 9 bases between them. In DNA, the CDR3 is TGTGCCAGCAGCCAAGATGCGCGACTAGCCAAAAACATTCAGTACTTC. Translated, it gives CASSQDARLAKNIQYF.

This clone has a single count. V usage is TRBV4-3 and J usage is TRBJ1-3; 7 nucleotides align to TRBD1. V lost 1 base to trimming and J lost 3 bases; unmatched junction nucleotides: 12. The CDR3 has 18 amino acids. Per the germline V gene, CDR1 is LGHNA and CDR2 is YSLEER. The CDR3 DNA is TGCGCCAGCAGCCAAGTAAGGGTAGGGGGCGCAGATGGAAACACCATATATTTT. Translation: CASSQVRVGGADGNTIYF.

V is TRBV5-5 and J is TRBJ2-7; weak D call: TRBD2 (6 bases). Germline lookup yields CDR1 SGHKS and CDR2 YYEKEE (reference sequence). The CDR3 is made up of 14 amino acids. Between the trimmed V and J ends, which lost 5 bases and 13 bases, there was a span of 25 bases. This chain's CDR3 is CASSPDGSGGSHYF. The CDR3 DNA reads TGTGCCAGCAGTCCGGACGGCTCCGGGGGATCCCATTACTTC.

The chain employs TRBV7-2 and TRBJ2-7; D is perhaps TRBD2 (5 bases). V lost 3 bases to trimming and J lost 3 bases, with 18 bases between them. Germline V gives CDR1 SGHTA, CDR2 FQGNSA. This CDR3 is 16 amino acids long. CDR3: CASSFLRSGVGYEQYF. The DNA for the CDR3 is TGTGCCAGCAGCTTTTTAAGATCCGGGGTAGGCTACGAGCAGTACTTC.

The V call is TRBV28, the J call TRBJ1-6; D remains ambiguous. Per the germline V gene, CDR1 is MDHEN and CDR2 is SYDVKM. The CDR3 sequence is 15 residues long. V lost 2 bases, J lost 10 bases, and 15 bases lay in between. The CDR3 sequence is CASSLRTPSSSPLHF. The CDR3 DNA reads TGTGCCAGCAGTTTACGGACCCCTTCCAGCTCACCCCTCCACTTT.

The chain carries TRBV7-6 and TRBJ1-4; unclear D gene. Trimming pared 1 base from V and 5 bases from J, leaving 5 bases between. The germline gives CDR1 SGHVS, CDR2 FNYEAQ. The length of the CDR3 is 13 residues. In nucleotides, the CDR3 is TGTGCCAGCAGCTTAGGACCCAATGAAAAACTGTTTTTT. Its translation: CASSLGPNEKLFF.

The chain recombines TRBV14 with TRBJ1-6, with D tentatively TRBD1 (5 bases). V was shortened by 1 base and J by 7 bases, with 8 bases between the two germline ends. Germline CDR1 and CDR2: SGHDN and FVKESK. The CDR3 extends over 14 amino acids. The CDR3: CASSQGTSNSPLHF. As DNA, the CDR3 is TGTGCCAGCAGCCAAGGGACATCCAATTCACCCCTCCACTTT.

V usage is TRBV6-1 and J usage is TRBJ1-6; TRBD1 might be the D (6 bases). Trimming stripped 3 bases from V and 8 bases from J, with 8 bases between. The CDR3 contains 13 residues. Germline CDR1 is MNHNS and CDR2 is SASEGT. The DNA for the CDR3 is TGTGCCAGCAGTGACCACAGGGATTCACCCCTCCACTTT. Translation gives CASSDHRDSPLHF.

V gene TRBV5-1 combines with J gene TRBJ2-5; TRBD2 might be the D (6 bases). This CDR3 has 16 residues. V gave up 0 bases and J gave up 2 bases, with 14 bases separating them. From germline, CDR1 is SGHRS and CDR2 YFSETQ. CDR3 bases: TGCGCCAGCAGCTTGGGTGGGACTGCAAAACAAGAGACCCAGTACTTC. This gives the protein CASSLGGTAKQETQYF. Drawing the rest from reference TRBV5-1 and TRBJ2-5, the complete variable domain is KAGVTQTPRYLIKTRGQQVTLSCSPISGHRSVSWYQQTPGQGLQFLFEYFSETQRNKGNFPGRFSGRQFSNSRSEMNVSTLELGDSALYLCASSLGGTAKQETQYFGPGTRLLVL.

CDR3 residues: CASSEQFYEQYF. CDR3 nucleotide sequence: TGTGCCAGCAGTGAGCAGTTCTACGAGCAGTACTTC. This chain links TRBV2 with TRBJ2-7; no clear D. The germline V gene encodes CDR1 SNHLY and CDR2 FYNNEI. V was cut by 3 bases and J by 3 bases, with 6 bases left in between. This CDR3 is built from 12 residues. Full variable domain (missing parts from reference TRBV2 and TRBJ2-7): EPEVTQTPSHQVTQMGQEVILRCVPISNHLYFYWYRQILGQKVEFLVSFYNNEISEKSEIFDDQFSVERPDGSNFTLKIRSTKLEDSAMYFCASSEQFYEQYFGPGTRLTVT.

The rearrangement links TRBV12-2 to TRBJ2-7; the listed D gene, TRBD1, was not tested against the DNA. TRBV12-2 is noted as a pseudogene. The CDR3 runs 16 residues. DNA of the CDR3: TGTGCAAGTCGCCCAACGAGACAGGAACCTCCCTACGAGCAGTACTTC. Protein sequence: CASRPTRQEPPYEQYF.

The chain carries TRBV10-3 and TRBJ1-1; tentative D call: TRBD1 (6 bases). The CDR3 covers 14 residues. V lost 4 bases, J lost 4 bases, and 13 bases lay in between. CDR1 and CDR2 (germline): ENHRY, SYGVKD. The CDR3 nucleotides are TGTGCCATCAGTGTGGAGGGGGGAAGCACTGAAGCTTTCTTT. Its translation: CAISVEGGSTEAFF.

The chain has TRBV7-9 and TRBJ1-4; a weak D match, TRBD1 (5 bases). The V and J ends lost 1 base and 8 bases respectively, with 14 bases between them. The CDR3 loop spans 15 amino acids. The germline V gene has CDR1 SEHNR and CDR2 FQNEAQ (reference sequence). Written as DNA, the CDR3 is TGTGCCAGCAGCTTAGGGTCAGGGATTAACGAAAAACTGTTTTTT. Protein: CASSLGSGINEKLFF.